The rows below give T cell receptor beta chains drawn from one sample of a study of cytomegalovirus exposure and HLA in healthy donors. The data were produced by immunoSEQ multiplex PCR, yet TCRdb's version contains in-frame clones alone and is incomplete. The repertoire has 90,000 to 120,000 clones, 65% to 85% of them found once; the top ten carry about 2.3%. Sequences were obtained from PBMCs. The receptors were gathered from a man aged 30 to 39 in good health and CMV-seronegative. CDR3s leave out the opening cysteine and the closing phenylalanine or tryptophan. Size is omitted from some rows. Given values are once, few, many or a class for expanded clones.

v_call,j_call,clone_size,cdr3_length,cdr3_aa
TRBV20-1,TRBJ2-7,-,9,SARGGVREY
TRBV11-2,TRBJ2-7,-,12,ASSFVRGGYEQY
TRBV5-1,TRBJ1-2,-,12,ASSLEGQPVGYT
TRBV5-4,TRBJ1-1,few,16,ASSWDSFGLAPNTEAF
TRBV6-5,TRBJ2-5,-,13,ASSSRTSGRETQY
TRBV5-6,TRBJ2-2,-,14,ASSLSDGRDTGELF
TRBV9,TRBJ1-1,-,12,ASSPGLMNTEAF
TRBV6-5,TRBJ2-4,-,13,ASSLTQGAKNIQY
TRBV5-4,TRBJ2-1,-,16,ASSGLAGGLSSYNEQF
TRBV10-1,TRBJ2-7,-,12,ASSGLAGPYEQY
TRBV5-6,TRBJ1-1,-,12,ASSLFLAYTEAF
TRBV19,TRBJ2-5,-,12,ASSFSGLRETQY
TRBV27,TRBJ1-1,-,12,ASSFLRSNTEAF
TRBV6-5,TRBJ2-1,-,11,ASRGLSYSEQF
TRBV11-3,TRBJ2-1,few,12,ASSLGTSGNEQF
TRBV9,TRBJ2-5,once,13,ASSVVGTSRETQY
TRBV5-1,TRBJ2-1,-,11,ASSLGLLDEQF
TRBV2,TRBJ1-3,-,14,ASRPPRGGFRNTIY
TRBV9,TRBJ2-7,-,12,ASSPRLASYEQY
TRBV18,TRBJ2-3,-,13,ASSLAGAYADTQY
TRBV29-1,TRBJ2-4,-,11,SVVGLAKNIQY
TRBV10-3,TRBJ2-7,-,12,AISPLDRPGEQY
TRBV28,TRBJ2-1,-,13,ASSLGDRASGEQF
TRBV9,TRBJ1-4,-,12,ASSLTGANEKLF
TRBV25-1,TRBJ2-7,-,11,ASSERGGSEQY
TRBV27,TRBJ1-1,-,11,ASTGTRGTEAF
TRBV5-3,TRBJ2-7,-,13,AREPDRRFTYEQY
TRBV18,TRBJ2-7,-,13,ASSLSLAGTYEQY
TRBV6-5,TRBJ2-1,-,9,ASRRYNEQF
TRBV7-9,TRBJ2-7,-,11,ASSPPSRDEQY